This T cell receptor (beta chain) was recovered during a study of beta chain features in type 1 diabetes. Study outcomes and limitations: Highly expressing activated T cells could be over-counted with a cDNA template. It was among patients, rather than healthy donors, that naive, central memory and Treg TCRB repertoires appeared more similar.

In its sample, this clone was seen a few times. Its target is not known. Other DNA sequences in this sample translate to the same CDR3. The V and J ends lost 3 bases and 0 bases, in that order; junction bases with no gene match: 2. From germline, CDR1 is SGHRS and CDR2 YFSETQ. The CDR3 contains 15 residues. Isolated RNA was reverse transcribed in full, so expressed TCRB transcripts were sequenced. Assay used: immunoSEQ multiplex PCR; TCRdb lists only in-frame clones, some missing. The sample holds fewer than 350,000 clones; 8% are singletons and the top ten take about 0.93%. The chain recombines TRBV5-1 with TRBJ2-3; 9 bases map to TRBD2. This sequence was found in a woman under 30 in good health. The sequencing sample was made of central memory CD4+ T cells from blood. The CDR3 DNA reads TGCGCCAGCAGCTCTAGCGGGGCAAGCACAGATACGCAGTATTTT. Encoded protein: CASSSSGASTDTQYF. Combining the CDR3 with reference TRBV5-1 and TRBJ2-3 gives the whole variable domain KAGVTQTPRYLIKTRGQQVTLSCSPISGHRSVSWYQQTPGQGLQFLFEYFSETQRNKGNFPGRFSGRQFSNSRSEMNVSTLELGDSALYLCASSSSGASTDTQYFGPGTRLTVL.